This T cell receptor (beta chain) is drawn from a study of blood T cell repertoires in COVID-19. Study in general: The analysed material was cDNA or gDNA that came from T cells, B-cell-depleted T cells, or PBMCs.

Libraries were prepared by immunoSEQ multiplex PCR; TCRdb keeps only in-frame clonotypes and omits some of them. The sample holds 240,000 or so clones; about 80% are singletons and the top ten take more than 8%. Between the trimmed V and J ends, which lost 10 bases and 2 bases, there was a span of 25 bases. CDR1 and CDR2 from the germline V gene are SNHLY and FYNNEI. The CDR3 totals 17 residues. The material sequenced was peripheral blood. The chain links TRBV2 to TRBJ2-3, with D perhaps matching TRBD1 (6 bases). The TCR comes from an elderly woman with acute or convalescent COVID-19. CDR3 bases: TGTGCCACCATACCATTAACCGACAGGCAGAACACAGATACGCAGTATTTT. Translating it yields CATIPLTDRQNTDTQYF.